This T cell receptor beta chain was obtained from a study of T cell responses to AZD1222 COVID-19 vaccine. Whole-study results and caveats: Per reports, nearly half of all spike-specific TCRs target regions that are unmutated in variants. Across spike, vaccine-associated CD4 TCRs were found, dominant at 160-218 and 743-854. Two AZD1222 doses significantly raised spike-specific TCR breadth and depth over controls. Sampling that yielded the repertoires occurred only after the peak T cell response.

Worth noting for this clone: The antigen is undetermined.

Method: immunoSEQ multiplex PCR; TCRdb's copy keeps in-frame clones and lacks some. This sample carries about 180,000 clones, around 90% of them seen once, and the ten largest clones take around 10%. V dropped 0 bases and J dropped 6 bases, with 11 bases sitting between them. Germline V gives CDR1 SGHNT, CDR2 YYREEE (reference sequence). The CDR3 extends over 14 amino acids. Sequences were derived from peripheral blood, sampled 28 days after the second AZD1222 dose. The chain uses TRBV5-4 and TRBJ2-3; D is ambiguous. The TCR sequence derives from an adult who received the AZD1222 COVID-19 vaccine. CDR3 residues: CASSLVVGVDTQYF. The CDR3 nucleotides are TGTGCCAGCAGCTTGGTGGTAGGCGTGGATACGCAGTATTTT.